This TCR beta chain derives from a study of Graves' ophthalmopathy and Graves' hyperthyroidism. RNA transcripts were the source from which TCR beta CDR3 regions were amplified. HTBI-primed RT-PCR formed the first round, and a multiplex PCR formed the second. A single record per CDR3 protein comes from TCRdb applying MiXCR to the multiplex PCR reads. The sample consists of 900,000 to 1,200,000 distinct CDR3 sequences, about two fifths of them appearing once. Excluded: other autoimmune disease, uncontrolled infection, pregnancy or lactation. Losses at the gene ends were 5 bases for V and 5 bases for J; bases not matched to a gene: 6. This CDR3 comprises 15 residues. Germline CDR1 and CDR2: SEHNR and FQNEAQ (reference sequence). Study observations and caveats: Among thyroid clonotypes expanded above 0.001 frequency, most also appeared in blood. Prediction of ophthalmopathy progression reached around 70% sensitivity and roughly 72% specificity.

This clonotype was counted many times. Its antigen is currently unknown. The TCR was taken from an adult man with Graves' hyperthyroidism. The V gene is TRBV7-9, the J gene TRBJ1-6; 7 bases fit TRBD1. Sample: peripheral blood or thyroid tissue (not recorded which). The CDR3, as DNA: TGTGCCAGCAGCCAGCAGGGGGTTGATAATTCACCCCTCCACTTT. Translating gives CASSQQGVDNSPLHF.